This TCR beta chain was identified in a study of cytomegalovirus exposure and HLA in healthy donors. Study results and limitations: Three CMV-associated chains proved CMV antigen-specific in vitro. One later analysis, an examination of the approximately 120 validation repertoires, found that first-cohort TCR clusters tended to co-occur in them. Reports credit the classifier with highly specific, highly sensitive diagnosis of cytomegalovirus status.

For this clone: Antigen unknown.

Repertoires were generated with immunoSEQ multiplex PCR, while TCRdb's copy carries only in-frame clones and drops some. The sample comprises 220,000 or so clones, roughly 80% of which are singletons, and roughly 5.7% rests with the top ten. This TCR derives from a woman aged 18 to 35 in good health and CMV-seronegative. Sequenced: PBMCs.

The CDR3 loop is CAWGRNRQAFF. The CDR3 coding sequence is TGTGCCTGGGGTCGAAATCGGCAAGCTTTCTTT. This rearrangement joins TRBV30 to TRBJ1-1; no definite D call. Trimming pared 5 bases from V and 9 bases from J, leaving 13 bases between. Germline CDR1 reads GTSNPN; CDR2 reads SVGIG (reference sequence). The length of the CDR3 is 11 residues. The whole variable domain, filled in from reference TRBV30 and TRBJ1-1, reads SQTIHQWPATLVQPVGSPLSLECTVEGTSNPNLYWYRQAAGRGLQLLFYSVGIGQISSEVPQNLSASRPQDRQFILSSKKLLLSDSGFYLCAWGRNRQAFFGQGTRLTVV.